The 7 T cell receptor beta chains reported below all come from one sample, sequenced in a study of cytomegalovirus exposure and HLA in healthy donors. Primers: 60 Vbeta forward and 13 Jbeta reverse. Assay: immunoSEQ multiplex PCR; the TCRdb copy retains only in-frame clones and omits some. The sample contains around 120,000 clones, 80% of which appear only once. The sequenced sample was PBMCs. All receptors derive from a man younger than 45 in good health and CMV-seronegative.

This sequence joins TRBV19 and TRBJ2-5, with 12 bases that match TRBD2. J was trimmed by 5 bases and V by 3 bases; bases with no gene match: 1. The CDR3 has 14 amino acids. The germline CDR1 and CDR2 sequences are LNHDA and SQIVND (reference sequence). The CDR3 nucleotides are TGTGCCAGTAGTATCACTAGCGGGAGGGAGACCCAGTACTTC. Translation: CASSITSGRETQYF.

Regarding this clone: At one end the junction does not follow the germline gene, possibly because of a read error. The chain uses TRBV4-1 and TRBJ2-2, with 9 bases fitting TRBD1. Germline V gene sequence: CDR1 MGHRA, CDR2 YSYEKL. The length of the CDR3 is 15 residues. This chain's CDR3 is CASSQRGTGTGELLF. DNA of the CDR3: TGCGCCAGCAGCCAGAGGGGGACAGGGACCGGGGAGCTGCTTTTT.

The V gene is TRBV13, the J gene TRBJ1-2; TRBD1 is a possible D gene (6 bases). Germline V gene sequence: CDR1 PRHDT, CDR2 FYEKMQ (reference sequence). The germline V and J ends were trimmed by 4 bases and 8 bases, with 20 bases remaining between them. CDR3 length: 15 amino acids. The CDR3 reads CASSSAGEGGDGYTF. DNA of the CDR3: TGTGCCAGCAGCTCGGCCGGGGAAGGGGGGGACGGCTACACCTTC.

The rearrangement uses TRBV19 and TRBJ2-7; D unclear. In germline, CDR1 is LNHDA, CDR2 SQIVND (reference sequence). The CDR3 has 14 residues. Trimming took off 4 bases at V and 0 bases at J, with 10 bases between the two ends. The CDR3 DNA reads TGTGCCAGTAGTAGCCGGCCTAGCTCCTACGAGCAGTACTTC. This encodes CASSSRPSSYEQYF.

V usage is TRBV4-1 and J usage is TRBJ1-1, with a tentative D call TRBD1 (6 bases). The CDR3 runs to 15 residues. Trimming took 2 bases from V and 4 from J, leaving 14 bases between them. CDR1 MGHRA and CDR2 YSYEKL come from the germline V gene. The CDR3 sequence: CASSQLQGGGTEAFF. CDR3 in DNA: TGCGCCAGCAGCCAATTACAGGGCGGTGGCACTGAAGCTTTCTTT.

This clone came up a few times. The chain has TRBV6-5 and TRBJ1-1; D gene uncertain. V was pared by 5 bases and J by 1 base, with 11 bases between. CDR1 is MNHEY and CDR2 is SVGAGI in the germline V gene. This CDR3 contains 14 residues. CDR3 in DNA: TGTGCCAGCAGTCGGCCCTGGAGGAACACTGAAGCTTTCTTT. Its protein is CASSRPWRNTEAFF.

The chain combines TRBV28 with TRBJ1-2; D unclear. CDR1 MDHEN and CDR2 SYDVKM come from the germline V gene. The germline V and J ends were trimmed by 7 bases and 4 bases, with 10 bases remaining between them. The CDR3 runs to 12 residues. The CDR3 sequence: CASNNGFYGYTF. In DNA form, the CDR3 reads TGTGCCAGCAATAACGGGTTCTATGGCTACACCTTC.